The T cell receptor (beta chain) under discussion was sequenced for a study of beta chain features in type 1 diabetes. The germline CDR1 and CDR2 sequences are SGHDT and YYEEEE. Trimming cost V 3 bases and J 5 bases; bases outside gene matches: 5. The CDR3 sequence is 14 residues long. This clone turned up a few times. Its antigen is still unknown. Via the markers CD45RO/CCR7/CD25/CD127/CD95/CD27, stem cell-like memory, regulatory, central memory and naive CD4+ cells were sorted. The isolated RNA, all of it, was reverse transcribed, so expressed TCRB transcripts were what got sequenced. Produced via immunoSEQ multiplex PCR; TCRdb's table is partial and in-frame only. The table records almost 350,000 clones, around 19% of them present only once. Study observations and caveats: Type 1 diabetes patients showed fewer insertions and more deletions at VDJ junctions. The question left open here concerned HLA type influencing TCRB rearrangement.

The material sequenced was naive CD4+ T cells from blood. The chain joins TRBV5-6 to TRBJ2-3; TRBD1 matches at 8 bases. This TCR derives from a woman younger than 35 in good health. The CDR3 DNA follows: TGTGCCAGCAGCTCGACAGGGGAGGAAGATACGCAGTATTTT. Its protein is CASSSTGEEDTQYF. Using reference TRBV5-6 and TRBJ2-3 for the parts outside the CDR3, the full variable domain is DAGVTQSPTHLIKTRGQQVTLRCSPKSGHDTVSWYQQALGQGPQFIFQYYEEEERQRGNFPDRFSGHQFPNYSSELNVNALLLGDSALYLCASSSTGEEDTQYFGPGTRLTVL.